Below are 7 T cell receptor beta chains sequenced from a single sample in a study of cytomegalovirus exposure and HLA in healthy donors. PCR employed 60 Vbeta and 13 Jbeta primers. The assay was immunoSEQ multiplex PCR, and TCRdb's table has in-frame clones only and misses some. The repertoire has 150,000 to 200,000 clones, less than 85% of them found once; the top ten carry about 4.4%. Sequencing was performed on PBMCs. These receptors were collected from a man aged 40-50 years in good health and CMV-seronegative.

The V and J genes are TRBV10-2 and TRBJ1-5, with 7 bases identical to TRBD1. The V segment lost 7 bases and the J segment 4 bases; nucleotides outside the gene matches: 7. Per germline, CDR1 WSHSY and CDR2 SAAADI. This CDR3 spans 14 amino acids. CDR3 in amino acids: CASTDRVRNQPQHF. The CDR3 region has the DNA TGCGCCAGCACCGACAGGGTGAGGAATCAGCCCCAGCATTTT.

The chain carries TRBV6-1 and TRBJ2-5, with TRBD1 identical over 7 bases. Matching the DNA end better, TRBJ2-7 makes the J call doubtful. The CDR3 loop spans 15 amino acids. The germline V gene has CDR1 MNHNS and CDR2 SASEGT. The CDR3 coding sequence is TGTGCCAGCACTCCAGTTAGGGGGCGCGAGTCCGAGCAGTACTTC. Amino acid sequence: CASTPVRGRESEQYF.

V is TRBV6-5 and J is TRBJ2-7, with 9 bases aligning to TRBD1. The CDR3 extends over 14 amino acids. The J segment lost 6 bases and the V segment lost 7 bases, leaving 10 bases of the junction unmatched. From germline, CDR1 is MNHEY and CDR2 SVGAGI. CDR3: CASKGTGSLGEQYF. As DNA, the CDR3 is TGTGCCAGCAAGGGGACAGGGAGTCTAGGCGAGCAGTACTTC.

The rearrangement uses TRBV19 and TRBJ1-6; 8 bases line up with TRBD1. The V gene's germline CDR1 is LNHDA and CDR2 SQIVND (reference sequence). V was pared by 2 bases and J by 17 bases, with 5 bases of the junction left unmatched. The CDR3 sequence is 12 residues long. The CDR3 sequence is CASSISGTGFHF. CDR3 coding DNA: TGTGCCAGTAGTATATCTGGGACAGGCTTCCACTTT. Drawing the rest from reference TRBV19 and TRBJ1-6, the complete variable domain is DGGITQSPKYLFRKEGQNVTLSCEQNLNHDAMYWYRQDPGQGLRLIYYSQIVNDFQKGDIAEGYSVSREKKESFPLTVTSAQKNPTAFYLCASSISGTGFHFGNGTRLTVT.

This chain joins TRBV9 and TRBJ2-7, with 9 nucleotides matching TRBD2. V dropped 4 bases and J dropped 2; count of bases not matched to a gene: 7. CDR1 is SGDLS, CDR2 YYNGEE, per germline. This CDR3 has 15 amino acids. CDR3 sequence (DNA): TGTGCCAGCAGCAAGATAGCGGGGGATACCTACGAGCAGTACTTC. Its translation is CASSKIAGDTYEQYF.

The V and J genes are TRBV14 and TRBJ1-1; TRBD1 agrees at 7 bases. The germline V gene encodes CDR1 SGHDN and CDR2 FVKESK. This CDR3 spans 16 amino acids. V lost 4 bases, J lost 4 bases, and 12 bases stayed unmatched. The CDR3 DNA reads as TGTGCCAGCAGCCGGAGGGCAGGGGGAGTTCGCACTGAAGCTTTCTTT. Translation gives CASSRRAGGVRTEAFF.

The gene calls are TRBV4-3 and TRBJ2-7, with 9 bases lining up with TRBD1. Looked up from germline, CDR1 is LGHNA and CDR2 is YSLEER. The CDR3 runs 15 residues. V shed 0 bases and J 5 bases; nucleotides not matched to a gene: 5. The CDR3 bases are TGCGCCAGCAGCCAAGAGGGCAGGACAGGGGACGAGCAGTACTTC. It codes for CASSQEGRTGDEQYF.